This TCR beta chain was obtained from a study of shared clonotypes between healthy human individuals. Germline CDR1 reads MNHNS; CDR2 reads SASEGT. This CDR3 contains 14 residues. Trimming shortened V by 6 bases and J by 14 bases, and 20 bases separated the two germline ends. Profiling relied on immunoSEQ multiplex PCR, and the TCRdb table lists in-frame clones only, not all of them. The data contain about 980,000 clones, roughly 72% of them singletons. The chain has TRBV6-1 and TRBJ1-6, with a tentative D call TRBD1 (6 bases). Sequencing was performed on memory CD4+ T cells sorted from blood. As for subset: CD45RA-negative fraction. This receptor was obtained from a young man in good health. The CDR3, as DNA: TGTGCCAGCAGGTCGGGACACGCGTTATCGGCCCTCCACTTT. Amino acids: CASRSGHALSALHF.